This is a list of T cell receptor beta chains from one sample in a study of cytomegalovirus exposure and HLA in healthy donors. Profiling relied on immunoSEQ multiplex PCR, and the TCRdb table lists in-frame clones only, not all of them. The sample lists some 120,000 clones; 74% were seen once. The source material was PBMCs. The receptor source for this set is a woman between 50 and 59 years old in good health and CMV-seropositive. The CDR3 runs from the conserved cysteine through the conserved F or W. Fields, in order: CDR3 DNA, CDR3 protein, V gene, CDR3 length, clone size, J gene, D gene. D genes are given only for firm matches. Size is omitted from some rows. Given values are once, few, many or a class for expanded clones.

DNA: TGTGCCAGCAGTGAAATACGTCTAGCGGGGGAGACCCAGTACTTC
CDR3: CASSEIRLAGETQYF
V: TRBV6-1
length: 15
size: -
J: TRBJ2-5
D: TRBD2

DNA: TGTGCCGGACAGGGGGTCGCTTACGAGCAGTACTTC
CDR3: CAGQGVAYEQYF
V: TRBV7-9
length: 12
size: -
J: TRBJ2-7
D: TRBD1

DNA: TGTGCCAGCAGCTCACCCAGACAGGGGGATGGAGTTGGCTACACCTTC
CDR3: CASSSPRQGDGVGYTF
V: TRBV11-2
length: 16
size: once
J: TRBJ1-2
D: TRBD1

DNA: TGTGCCAGCAGTGGCGGACAGGGAAGACATCAGCCCCAGCATTTT
CDR3: CASSGGQGRHQPQHF
V: TRBV28
length: 15
size: -
J: TRBJ1-5
D: TRBD1

DNA: TGCGCCAGCAGCCCCCTCCGGCCCAGGGGGCTTTACACCGGGGAGCTGTTTTTT
CDR3: CASSPLRPRGLYTGELFF
V: TRBV5-1
length: 18
size: -
J: TRBJ2-2
D: TRBD1

DNA: TGTGCCTGGGGGCGGACTAGCACGCAGGAGACCCAGTACTTC
CDR3: CAWGRTSTQETQYF
V: TRBV30
length: 14
size: -
J: TRBJ2-5
D: TRBD2

DNA: TGTGCCTCAGCGGGGTTGAGGGATGGCTACACCTTC
CDR3: CASAGLRDGYTF
V: TRBV6-6
length: 12
size: few
J: TRBJ1-2
D: -

DNA: TGCACCAGCAGCCCCCCGTTGGGGGGTAAGGGCTATGGCTACACCTTC
CDR3: CTSSPPLGGKGYGYTF
V: TRBV1
length: 16
size: -
J: TRBJ1-2
D: -

DNA: TGTGCCAGCAGCTTAGCCCTAGCGGGGGACAATGAGCAGTTCTTC
CDR3: CASSLALAGDNEQFF
V: TRBV7-9
length: 15
size: -
J: TRBJ2-1
D: TRBD2

DNA: TGCGCCAGCAAGGGACTAGCGGGGCCATCAGAGACCCAGTACTTC
CDR3: CASKGLAGPSETQYF
V: TRBV5-1
length: 15
size: -
J: TRBJ2-5
D: TRBD2

DNA: TGTGCCAGCGAGCCCAGGACAGGGGCCTACGAGCAGTACTTC
CDR3: CASEPRTGAYEQYF
V: TRBV6-1
length: 14
size: -
J: TRBJ2-7
D: TRBD1

DNA: TGTGCCAGCAGCCCCGGACAGGGAGGTCGCTATGGCTACACCTTC
CDR3: CASSPGQGGRYGYTF
V: TRBV28
length: 15
size: -
J: TRBJ1-2
D: TRBD1

DNA: TGTGCCAGTAGTATCCGGGACAACAATAGCAATCAGCCCCAGCATTTT
CDR3: CASSIRDNNSNQPQHF
V: TRBV19
length: 16
size: -
J: TRBJ1-5
D: -

DNA: TGTGCCAGCAGTTCTCAAGAGACTCAGTACTTC
CDR3: CASSSQETQYF
V: TRBV6-6
length: 11
size: -
J: TRBJ2-5
D: -

DNA: TGTGCCAGCAGCCCGGATGCAGGATTCACAGATACGCAGTATTTT
CDR3: CASSPDAGFTDTQYF
V: TRBV5-6
length: 15
size: -
J: TRBJ2-3
D: -

DNA: TGCGCCAGCAGCCACGAACAGGGGGAGCAGTACTTC
CDR3: CASSHEQGEQYF
V: TRBV5-1
length: 12
size: -
J: TRBJ2-5
D: TRBD1

DNA: TGTGCCAGCAGCTTAGTGGGGAGTAGTTATAGCAATCAGCCCCAGCATTTT
CDR3: CASSLVGSSYSNQPQHF
V: TRBV7-8
length: 17
size: few
J: TRBJ1-5
D: -

DNA: TGTGCCAGCAGCTTAGGTATAGAGCACATTCAGTACTTC
CDR3: CASSLGIEHIQYF
V: TRBV7-2
length: 13
size: -
J: TRBJ2-4
D: -

DNA: TGTGCCAGCAGCTTGGAGGGGCAGACCAACGAGCAGTACTTC
CDR3: CASSLEGQTNEQYF
V: TRBV7-9
length: 14
size: -
J: TRBJ2-7
D: -

DNA: TGCGCCAGCAGGGGTGCTCGTCAGGGGCTGTATGGCTACACCTTC
CDR3: CASRGARQGLYGYTF
V: TRBV5-1
length: 15
size: -
J: TRBJ1-2
D: -

DNA: TGTGCCAGTAACTGGGGGCCATCCGGGGAGCTGTTTTTT
CDR3: CASNWGPSGELFF
V: TRBV19
length: 13
size: -
J: TRBJ2-2
D: -

DNA: TGTGCCATCAGCGGAACCTTGCAGGGGGCCACAGATACGCAGTATTTT
CDR3: CAISGTLQGATDTQYF
V: TRBV10-3
length: 16
size: -
J: TRBJ2-3
D: TRBD1

DNA: TGCGCCAGCAGCGCAGGGGTACCTCCCTACGAGCAGTACTTC
CDR3: CASSAGVPPYEQYF
V: TRBV4-1
length: 14
size: -
J: TRBJ2-7
D: -

DNA: TGTGCCAGCAGTTTCAAGCCGGGTGGCACTGAAGCTTTCTTT
CDR3: CASSFKPGGTEAFF
V: TRBV7-6
length: 14
size: few
J: TRBJ1-1
D: -

DNA: TGTGCCAGCAGTGACGACTGGTTGACCCAGTACTTC
CDR3: CASSDDWLTQYF
V: TRBV6-1
length: 12
size: -
J: TRBJ2-5
D: -

DNA: TGCAGTGTCAACAGGGGTTCACCCCTCCACTTT
CDR3: CSVNRGSPLHF
V: TRBV20-1
length: 11
size: -
J: TRBJ1-6
D: TRBD1